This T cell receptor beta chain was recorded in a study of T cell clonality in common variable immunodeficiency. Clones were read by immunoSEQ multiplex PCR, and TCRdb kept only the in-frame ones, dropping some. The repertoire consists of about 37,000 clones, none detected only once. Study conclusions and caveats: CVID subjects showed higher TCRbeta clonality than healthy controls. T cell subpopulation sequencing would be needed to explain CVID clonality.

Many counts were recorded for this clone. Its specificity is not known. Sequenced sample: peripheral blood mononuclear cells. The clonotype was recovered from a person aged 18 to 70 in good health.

The part of the CDR3 DNA that was read is TGTGCCAGCAGCTTAGTCGACAGGGGGATATATGGC. Its protein is CASSLVDRGIYG. The whole CDR3 is CASSLVDRGIYGYTF. The rearrangement links TRBV7-9 to TRBJ1-2; 9 bases align to TRBD1. The CDR3 end falls 3 residues outside the read, so it is completed with the germline J gene. The CDR3 runs to 15 residues. V shed 1 base, J shed 5 bases, and the junction held 5 bases outside the gene matches. Germline-derived CDR1 and CDR2 are SEHNR and FQNEAQ (reference sequence).